Listed below are T cell receptor beta chains from one sample, sequenced in a study of T cells after yellow fever vaccination. One entry per CDR3 protein, called by TCRdb with MiXCR from the 5' RACE reads. The data contain approximately 240,000 distinct CDR3 sequences, roughly 4% of them singletons. The sample in question was PBMCs, obtained 15 days after the yellow fever booster vaccination. These receptors were taken from a man between 18 and 29 years old who received the YFV17D yellow fever vaccine. Both conserved end residues are part of each CDR3.

TRBJ2-1 | 15 | TRBV15 | CATSRDSSSYNEQFF
TRBJ2-2 | 16 | TRBV20-1 | CSADIAGGPHSGELFF
TRBJ1-2 | 14 | TRBV19 | CASRLPGSTQGYTF
TRBJ2-3 | 13 | TRBV12-3/TRBV12-4 | CASSLGGRLVQYF
TRBJ2-5 | 19 | TRBV5-5 | CASSSSPGTAYRIQETQYF
TRBJ2-5 | 14 | TRBV5-6 | CASSWGPPGETQYF
TRBJ1-1 | 15 | TRBV7-6 | CASSPAPGFDTEAFF
TRBJ2-5 | 10 | TRBV29-1 | CSVYVGTQYF
TRBJ1-1 | 16 | TRBV15 | CATSRPRGQGDTEAFF
TRBJ2-3 | 15 | TRBV7-3 | CASSLKRGDTDTQYF
TRBJ2-3 | 17 | TRBV20-1 | CSARDPFSGGRTDTQYF
TRBJ1-1 | 16 | TRBV27 | CASKIGGQTANTEAFF
TRBJ2-3 | 18 | TRBV11-1 | CASSPTGSGTGGTDTQYF
TRBJ2-1 | 15 | TRBV18 | CASSPPPGVYNEQFF
TRBJ1-5 | 14 | TRBV24-1 | CATSRRRGPQPQHF
TRBJ2-2 | 16 | TRBV24-1 | CATGAEGQANTGELFF
TRBJ2-3 | 16 | TRBV6-5 | CASSNTRLEMTDTQYF
TRBJ1-4 | 14 | TRBV6-5 | CASSLSGGVGKLFF
TRBJ2-5 | 16 | TRBV27 | CASSRGLAGSQETQYF
TRBJ1-2 | 14 | TRBV12-3/TRBV12-4 | CASSLAGQAYGYTF
TRBJ2-1 | 16 | TRBV6-6 | CASILGGSGANNEQFF
TRBJ1-4 | 14 | TRBV5-4 | CASSLGGEYEKLFF
TRBJ1-5 | 17 | TRBV7-9 | CASSSIGRTGINQPQHF
TRBJ1-2 | 13 | TRBV5-6 | CASSLGQLAGYTF
TRBJ1-1 | 13 | TRBV29-1 | CSVTGYLNTEAFF
TRBJ2-7 | 14 | TRBV7-9 | CASSPITGVDEQYF
TRBJ2-6 | 15 | TRBV12-3/TRBV12-4 | CASSFDTSGANVLTF
TRBJ2-5 | 14 | TRBV7-2 | CASSLARAKETQYF
TRBJ2-7 | 16 | TRBV5-5 | CASSLGSGTGMYEQYF
TRBJ1-5 | 16 | TRBV7-9 | CASSPGTGEGNQPQHF
TRBJ1-1 | 14 | TRBV13 | CASSLDVGNTEAFF
TRBJ2-5 | 15 | TRBV13 | CASSLFSGNEETQYF
TRBJ2-3 | 16 | TRBV12-3/TRBV12-4 | CASSSRTSGGRGTQYF
TRBJ1-1 | 15 | TRBV5-1 | CASSPWGGVNTDAFF
TRBJ1-2 | 15 | TRBV9 | CASSVVPTTGDGYTF
TRBJ1-1 | 14 | TRBV28 | CASTPGGAFTEAFF
TRBJ2-5 | 14 | TRBV20-1 | CSAPTRTGQETQYF
TRBJ2-3 | 13 | TRBV4-1 | CASSEYRQGLEYF
TRBJ1-4 | 14 | TRBV5-4 | CASSTRDGNEKLFF
TRBJ2-7 | 16 | TRBV11-2 | CASSFSTGGDHYEQYF
TRBJ2-3 | 16 | TRBV3-1 | CASSQEDPGETDTQYF
TRBJ2-3 | 16 | TRBV20-1 | CSARPLGLGGTDTQYF
TRBJ2-6 | 18 | TRBV5-1 | CASSLTPLLISGANVLTF
TRBJ2-1 | 15 | TRBV6-1 | CASSLQGVEGNEQFF
TRBJ2-3 | 16 | TRBV28 | CASSLPLAGGEDTQYF
TRBJ2-1 | 12 | TRBV13 | CASLGSDNEQFF
TRBJ2-7 | 13 | TRBV7-9 | CASSLAGTAEQYF
TRBJ1-1 | 15 | TRBV6-2/TRBV6-3 | CASSYSGRIDTEAFF
TRBJ2-1 | 17 | TRBV4-3 | CASSQDRGGGPAGAQFF
TRBJ2-3 | 16 | TRBV19 | CASTSHLAGITDTQYF
TRBJ1-2 | 16 | TRBV30 | CAWSTPRDRANYGYTF
TRBJ1-1 | 15 | TRBV11-2 | CASFTTPDVNTEAFF
TRBJ1-5 | 16 | TRBV7-9 | CASSKDRGTGNQPQHF
TRBJ1-1 | 15 | TRBV6-5 | CASVSFTGGNTEAFF